This TCR beta chain came from a study of cytomegalovirus exposure and HLA in healthy donors. Findings of the study overall: The likely explanation for a cluster of highly shared sequence variants was sequencing artifact. According to the study, some 160 TCR beta chains were cytomegalovirus-associated.

Comments on this clone: Its target is not known.

Germline values: CDR1 MDHEN, CDR2 SYDVKM. The CDR3 length is 15 residues. V lost 6 bases to trimming and J lost 8 bases, with 17 bases between them. Though probably carrying unrecorded immune exposures, donors were nominally healthy at sampling. Use of 60 Vbeta and 13 Jbeta primers characterized the PCR. The assay was immunoSEQ multiplex PCR, and TCRdb's table has in-frame clones only and misses some. The data hold some 89,000 clones, with roughly 80% observed a single time. The TCR comes from a woman in her thirties in good health and CMV-seronegative. The sequenced sample consisted of PBMCs. J is TRBJ1-6 and V is TRBV28; no definite D call. CDR3 DNA sequence: TGTGCCAGCAGCCCGGGGAGTAGCTTATATTCACCCCTCCACTTT. It translates to CASSPGSSLYSPLHF. Full variable domain (rest looked up from reference TRBV28 and TRBJ1-6): DVKVTQSSRYLVKRTGEKVFLECVQDMDHENMFWYRQDPGLGLRLIYFSYDVKMKEKGDIPEGYSVSREKKERFSLILESASTNQTSMYLCASSPGSSLYSPLHFGNGTRLTVT.